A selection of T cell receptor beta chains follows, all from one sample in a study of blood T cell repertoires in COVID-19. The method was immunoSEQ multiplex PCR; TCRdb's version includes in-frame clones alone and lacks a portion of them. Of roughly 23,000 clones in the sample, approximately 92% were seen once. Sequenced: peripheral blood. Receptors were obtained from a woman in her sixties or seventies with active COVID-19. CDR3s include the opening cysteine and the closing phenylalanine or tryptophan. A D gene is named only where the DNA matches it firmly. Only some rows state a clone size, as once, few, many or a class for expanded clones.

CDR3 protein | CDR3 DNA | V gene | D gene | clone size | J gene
CASSMGGSLFYEQYF | TGTGCCAGTAGTATGGGGGGGTCATTATTCTACGAGCAGTACTTC | TRBV19 | TRBD2 | . | TRBJ2-7
CASSPGLAGDEQYF | TGTGCCAGCAGCCCGGGACTAGCGGGAGACGAGCAGTACTTC | TRBV7-3 | TRBD2 | . | TRBJ2-7
CASSSWREYQETQYF | TGTGCCAGCAGCTCCTGGCGGGAGTACCAAGAGACCCAGTACTTC | TRBV9 | TRBD2 | . | TRBJ2-5
CAWRRGGYTF | TGTGCCTGGAGGAGAGGTGGCTACACCTTC | TRBV30 | . | . | TRBJ1-2
CASSSPTSGGYNEQFF | TGTGCCAGCAGCTCGCCAACTAGCGGGGGCTACAATGAGCAGTTCTTC | TRBV7-9 | TRBD2 | . | TRBJ2-1
CASSFDGGPNTGELFF | TGTGCCAGTAGCTTCGACGGAGGGCCGAACACCGGGGAGCTGTTTTTT | TRBV19 | . | . | TRBJ2-2
CASSQPGAGGPYNEQFF | TGTGCCAGCAGTCAGCCAGGAGCGGGAGGCCCCTACAATGAGCAGTTCTTC | TRBV28 | TRBD2 | . | TRBJ2-1
CASKTGDTGELFF | TGTGCCAGCAAAACAGGGGACACCGGGGAGCTGTTTTTT | TRBV6-5 | TRBD1 | . | TRBJ2-2
CASSVIQGAQNTEAFF | TGTGCCAGCAGCGTCATCCAGGGGGCACAGAACACTGAAGCTTTCTTT | TRBV11-2 | TRBD1 | . | TRBJ1-1
CASSPVGGATEAFF | TGTGCCAGCAGCCCCGTGGGGGGAGCCACTGAAGCTTTCTTT | TRBV14 | . | . | TRBJ1-1
CASSFGTTTEKLFF | TGTGCCAGCAGCTTCGGGACAACCACTGAAAAACTGTTTTTT | TRBV5-6 | . | . | TRBJ1-4
CASSLAWQGNEKLFF | TGTGCCAGCAGCTTAGCGTGGCAGGGGAATGAAAAACTGTTTTTT | TRBV11-2 | . | . | TRBJ1-4
CASSQTGFLAGNTIYF | TGTGCCAGCAGTCAGACAGGGTTTCTGGCTGGAAACACCATATATTTT | TRBV28 | TRBD1 | . | TRBJ1-3
CASSLEAGGYGYTF | TGCGCCAGCAGCTTGGAGGCAGGGGGCTATGGCTACACCTTC | TRBV5-1 | TRBD1 | once | TRBJ1-2
CASSERWTTEKLFF | TGTGCCAGCAGCGAGAGATGGACAACAGAAAAACTGTTTTTT | TRBV7-9 | . | . | TRBJ1-4
CASSDVGRYQPQHF | TGTGCCAGCAGTGATGTTGGCAGATATCAGCCCCAGCATTTT | TRBV2 | . | . | TRBJ1-5
CASSPGSGYTF | TGTGCCAGCTCACCAGGGAGCGGCTACACCTTC | TRBV18 | . | . | TRBJ1-2
CASSLVGGGRRNSPLHF | TGTGCCAGCAGCTTGGTGGGCGGGGGCAGGCGGAATTCACCCCTCCACTTT | TRBV5-4 | . | . | TRBJ1-6
CASRKTGAGSYEQYF | TGTGCCAGTAGGAAGACAGGGGCGGGCTCCTACGAGCAGTACTTC | TRBV19 | TRBD1 | . | TRBJ2-7
CATSRDFIGVAEKLFF | TGTGCCACCAGCAGAGATTTTATAGGGGTGGCTGAAAAACTGTTTTTT | TRBV15 | . | . | TRBJ1-4
CASSTFSQGPSEAFF | TGTGCCAGCAGTACTTTCTCACAGGGACCATCTGAAGCTTTCTTT | TRBV6-6 | . | . | TRBJ1-1
CASSGSGSPSTDTQYF | TGTGCCAGCAGCGGTAGCGGGAGCCCAAGCACAGATACGCAGTATTTT | TRBV7-2 | TRBD2 | . | TRBJ2-3